Presented here are 23 T cell receptor beta chains from one specimen sequenced in a study of blood T cell repertoires in COVID-19. Only in-frame clones appear in the TCRdb table, and some are missing; sequencing was by immunoSEQ multiplex PCR. This table holds about 360,000 clones, around 90% found once. Sequencing was carried out using PBMCs or T cells enriched from blood (not recorded which). Receptors were obtained from a woman aged 40 to 50 with acute COVID-19.

The chain joins TRBV29-1 to TRBJ1-4; TRBD1 matches at 7 bases. Unmatched junction bases numbered 5, after V lost 4 bases and J lost 3 bases. Looked up from germline, CDR1 is SQVTM and CDR2 is ANQGSEA. CDR3 length equals 14 residues. CDR3 sequence reads: CSVGSGTANEKLFF. The DNA of the CDR3 is TGCAGCGTTGGATCCGGGACAGCTAATGAAAAACTGTTTTTT. Full variable domain (outside the CDR3, taken from reference TRBV29-1 and TRBJ1-4): SAVISQKPSRDICQRGTSLTIQCQVDSQVTMMFWYRQQPGQSLTLIATANQGSEATYESGFVIDKFPISRPNLTFSTLTVSNMSPEDSSIYLCSVGSGTANEKLFFGSGTQLSVL.

CDR3 in DNA: TGCGCCAGCAGCCAAATTCGGGGTCCAGCAGGGAACACTGAAGCTTTCTTT. It encodes CASSQIRGPAGNTEAFF. The chain is built from TRBV4-1 and TRBJ1-1; D is uncertain. Germline V gene data show CDR1 as MGHRA and CDR2 as YSYEKL. The CDR3 has 17 amino acids. V dropped 2 bases and J dropped 1 base, with 17 bases sitting between them.

The chain employs TRBV4-1 and TRBJ2-1, with D possibly TRBD1 on 6 matching bases. CDR3 size: 21 residues. Germline lookup yields CDR1 MGHRA and CDR2 YSYEKL. V lost 0 bases and J lost 0, with 24 bases in between. In DNA form, the CDR3 reads TGCGCCAGCAGCCAAGATAATTCGGGACAACTAGAGAAATGCTCCTACAATGAGCAGTTCTTC. As protein: CASSQDNSGQLEKCSYNEQFF.

The chain carries TRBV4-1 and TRBJ1-6, with TRBD1 matching over 7 bases. The germline V gene encodes CDR1 MGHRA and CDR2 YSYEKL. V gave up 5 bases and J gave up 9 bases; unmatched junction bases: 4. The CDR3 has 13 residues. The CDR3 sequence is CASSADRFSPLHF. CDR3 DNA: TGCGCCAGCAGCGCGGACAGGTTTTCACCCCTCCACTTT.

This chain uses TRBV25-1 with TRBJ1-6; D perhaps matches TRBD1 (5 bases). The CDR3 sequence is 16 residues long. The V gene's germline CDR1 is MGHDK and CDR2 SYGVNS. Trimming stripped 3 bases from V and 5 bases from J, with 14 bases between. CDR3 sequence (DNA): TGTGCCAGCAGTGACGTGGGGGGAGCTAATAATTCACCCCTCCACTTT. As protein: CASSDVGGANNSPLHF.

CDR3 sequence: CASSLGGGLGYEQYF. The CDR3 DNA reads as TGTGCCAGCAGCCTGGGGGGGGGCCTGGGGTACGAGCAGTACTTC. The chain combines TRBV6-5 with TRBJ2-7, with D tentatively TRBD2 (7 bases). From germline, CDR1 is MNHEY and CDR2 SVGAGI. The CDR3 is 15 amino acids. Trimming removed 6 bases from V and 4 bases from J, with 19 bases in between.

The chain recombines TRBV19 with TRBJ1-2; D is uncertain. V was pared by 2 bases and J by 8 bases, with 15 bases between. This CDR3 spans 14 amino acids. The germline gives CDR1 LNHDA, CDR2 SQIVND (reference sequence). The DNA for the CDR3 is TGTGCCAGTAGTATATTGACGGAATTGAGGGGCTACACCTTC. Translated: CASSILTELRGYTF.

V and J are TRBV5-1 and TRBJ2-3, with 15 nucleotides matching TRBD2. With V trimmed by 3 bases and J by 1 base, 3 bases remained unmatched. Germline V gene lookup returns CDR1 SGHRS and CDR2 YFSETQ. The CDR3 runs 17 residues. The CDR3 nucleotides read TGCGCCAGCAGCTCCGGACTAGCGGGGGGGCGCACAGATACGCAGTATTTT. This translates into CASSSGLAGGRTDTQYF. Complete variable domain (other parts from reference TRBV5-1 and TRBJ2-3): KAGVTQTPRYLIKTRGQQVTLSCSPISGHRSVSWYQQTPGQGLQFLFEYFSETQRNKGNFPGRFSGRQFSNSRSEMNVSTLELGDSALYLCASSSGLAGGRTDTQYFGPGTRLTVL.

This clone has just one count. V usage is TRBV24-1 and J usage is TRBJ1-5; D gene uncertain. V was clipped by 9 bases and J by 5 bases, with 10 bases between them. From germline, CDR1 is KGHDR and CDR2 SFDVKD. The CDR3 contains 12 residues. CDR3 nucleotide sequence: TGTGCCACCGGCAGGACTTATCAGCCCCAGCATTTT. It codes for CATGRTYQPQHF.

This chain joins TRBV7-9 and TRBJ2-5; weak D call: TRBD2 (5 bases). CDR1 is SEHNR, CDR2 FQNEAQ, per germline (reference sequence). V was pared by 8 bases and J by 5 bases, with 18 bases between. The CDR3 spans 14 residues. The CDR3 DNA sequence: TGTGCCAGCCAGCCCTATCGGGGATTTGAGACCCAGTACTTC. It is translated as CASQPYRGFETQYF. Filled out from reference TRBV7-9 and TRBJ2-5, the complete variable domain reads DTGVSQNPRHKITKRGQNVTFRCDPISEHNRLYWYRQTLGQGPEFLTYFQNEAQLEKSRLLSDRFSAERPKGSFSTLEIQRTEQGDSAMYLCASQPYRGFETQYFGPGTRLLVL.

CDR3 sequence reads: CSVAGEGGQYF. The DNA for the CDR3 is TGCAGCGTTGCCGGGGAGGGAGGGCAGTACTTC. The V call is TRBV29-1, the J call TRBJ2-7; 7 positions agree with TRBD2. The CDR3 totals 11 residues. CDR1 is SQVTM, CDR2 ANQGSEA, per germline. Germline trimming cut 4 bases from V and 9 bases from J; bases unmatched to any gene: 6.

The rearrangement uses TRBV4-1 and TRBJ1-2; D is perhaps TRBD1 (6 bases). CDR1 is MGHRA and CDR2 is YSYEKL in the germline V gene. With 4 bases removed from V and 4 bases from J, the gap between germline ends came to 13 bases. The length of the CDR3 is 14 residues. CDR3 sequence (DNA): TGCGCCAGCAGCCCCCCAGACAGGATCTATGGCTACACCTTC. This codes for CASSPPDRIYGYTF.

CDR3 DNA: TGTGCCAGCAGCTTATCCCTAGCGGGGGGGCTGGATACGCAGTATTTT. Its protein is CASSLSLAGGLDTQYF. The genes are TRBV5-5 and TRBJ2-3; 12 bases are a match to TRBD2. Per germline, CDR1 SGHKS and CDR2 YYEKEE (reference sequence). There are 16 residues in the CDR3. J was trimmed by 6 bases and V by 2 bases; bases with no gene match: 7. Drawing the rest from reference TRBV5-5 and TRBJ2-3, the complete variable domain is DAGVTQSPTHLIKTRGQQVTLRCSPISGHKSVSWYQQVLGQGPQFIFQYYEKEERGRGNFPDRFSARQFPNYSSELNVNALLLGDSALYLCASSLSLAGGLDTQYFGPGTRLTVL.

The chain recombines TRBV5-8 with TRBJ2-3; D gene ambiguous. The CDR3 is 14 amino acids. The V and J ends lost 0 bases and 0 bases respectively, with 5 bases between them. Per the germline V gene, CDR1 is SGHTS and CDR2 is YDEGEE. CDR3 residues: CASSLAGSTDTQYF. In DNA, the CDR3 is TGTGCCAGCAGCTTGGCCGGGAGCACAGATACGCAGTATTTT.

The J gene is TRBJ1-1, the V gene TRBV5-1; TRBD1 might be the D (5 bases). V was clipped by 0 bases and J by 4 bases, with 13 bases between them. CDR1 is SGHRS and CDR2 is YFSETQ in the germline V gene. The CDR3 has 15 amino acids. The CDR3 protein is CASSLGRGRGTEAFF. The CDR3 DNA reads as TGCGCCAGCAGCTTGGGAAGGGGAAGGGGCACTGAAGCTTTCTTT.

This clone appeared once. The genes are TRBV5-6 and TRBJ1-1, with D perhaps TRBD1 (6 bases). Per germline, CDR1 SGHDT and CDR2 YYEEEE. The CDR3 contains 12 residues. V gave up 2 bases and J gave up 6 bases, with 8 bases separating them. The CDR3 loop is CASSFPGAEAFF. The CDR3 DNA follows: TGTGCCAGCAGCTTTCCAGGGGCTGAAGCTTTCTTT.

This clone was found once. The J gene is TRBJ2-3, the V gene TRBV19, with D possibly matching TRBD1 (6 bases). The germline CDR1 and CDR2 sequences are LNHDA and SQIVND (reference sequence). Deletions cut 7 bases from V and 5 bases from J, with 13 bases between. The CDR3 is 13 amino acids. CDR3 nucleotides: TGTGCCAGTAACCAAATAGGGGGAGATACGCAGTATTTT. Residues: CASNQIGGDTQYF.

V gene TRBV19 combines with J gene TRBJ2-7, with a weak D call TRBD1 (6 bases). Germline V CDR1 and CDR2: LNHDA, SQIVND (reference sequence). V lost 1 base to trimming and J lost 2 bases, with 15 bases between them. This CDR3 has 16 amino acids. The DNA of the CDR3 is TGTGCCAGTAGTATAGTAGGGGGAGTCGACCCCTACGAGCAGTACTTC. Its protein is CASSIVGGVDPYEQYF.

The chain employs TRBV11-2 and TRBJ1-1; 7 nucleotides match TRBD1. Germline V CDR1 and CDR2: SGHAT, FQNNGV. Trimming removed 3 bases from V and 4 bases from J; junction bases left unmatched: 11. The CDR3 has 16 residues. CDR3 coding DNA: TGTGCCAGCAGCTTTAGGAGGGATAGGGGGCGCACTGAAGCTTTCTTT. Translating it yields CASSFRRDRGRTEAFF. Complete variable domain (other parts from reference TRBV11-2 and TRBJ1-1): EAGVAQSPRYKIIEKRQSVAFWCNPISGHATLYWYQQILGQGPKLLIQFQNNGVVDDSQLPKDRFSAERLKGVDSTLKIQPAKLEDSAVYLCASSFRRDRGRTEAFFGQGTRLTVV.

The V gene is TRBV3-1 (or the pseudogene TRBV3-2), the J gene TRBJ2-7, with 13 bases that match TRBD2. This CDR3 is 15 amino acids long. Germline CDR1 LGHDT, CDR2 YNNKEL (reference sequence). Trimming cost V 3 bases and J 7 bases; bases outside gene matches: 6. The CDR3 region has the DNA TGTGCCAGCAGCCACCTACTAGCGGGGGGGCGAGAGCAGTACTTC. Encoded protein: CASSHLLAGGREQYF.

This chain uses TRBV7-9 with TRBJ2-1, with 11 nucleotides matching TRBD2. Germline values: CDR1 SEHNR, CDR2 FQNEAQ (reference sequence). The trim removed 4 bases at V and 7 bases at J, leaving 9 bases unmatched. The CDR3 totals 16 residues. The CDR3 sequence is CASSYVAGGPENEQFF. The DNA of the CDR3 is TGTGCCAGCAGCTACGTAGCGGGGGGGCCGGAAAATGAGCAGTTCTTC.

The chain has TRBV5-4 and TRBJ2-3, with TRBD2 matching over 7 bases. The germline V gene has CDR1 SGHNT and CDR2 YYREEE (reference sequence). This CDR3 has 14 amino acids. The V gene end was trimmed by 2 bases and the J gene end by 6 bases; junction bases not matched to a gene: 6. The CDR3 DNA is TGTGCCAGCAGCTTAAGCGGGGAGGGTGATACGCAGTATTTT. Protein: CASSLSGEGDTQYF.

This sequence joins TRBV6-2 or TRBV6-3 and TRBJ2-5; 10 nucleotides align to TRBD2. There are 16 residues in the CDR3. Germline V CDR1 and CDR2: MNHEY, SVGEGT. V dropped 3 bases and J dropped 2; count of bases not matched to a gene: 6. The CDR3 coding sequence is TGTGCCAGCAGTTATAATAGCGGGGGGCCTCAAGAGACCCAGTACTTC. Amino acid sequence: CASSYNSGGPQETQYF.